What follows is one T cell receptor (beta chain) and its context. Its antigen is not known. The data stem from a study of T cell responses to AZD1222 COVID-19 vaccine. Notes on the study in general: Elevations in Spike-specific TCR breadth and depth followed administration of two AZD1222 doses.

V dropped 3 bases and J dropped 3 bases, with 8 bases sitting between them. Germline V lookup: CDR1 KGHSH, CDR2 LQKENI. The CDR3 is made up of 13 amino acids. The protocol was immunoSEQ multiplex PCR, while the TCRdb copy is restricted to in-frame clones and leaves out a portion. This repertoire shows 84,000 or so clones, under 95% found once; its top ten account for around 5.5%. The origin of this receptor is an adult in good health. The material sequenced was peripheral blood, taken on day 0 of MenACWY control vaccination. The rearrangement links TRBV18 to TRBJ1-2; weak D call: TRBD1 (5 bases). The CDR3 region is CASSPQGDYGYTF. DNA of the CDR3: TGTGCCAGCTCACCTCAAGGGGACTATGGCTACACCTTC.